These 15 T cell receptor beta chains were all obtained from the same sample, sequenced in a study of blood T cell repertoires in COVID-19. Repertoires were generated with immunoSEQ multiplex PCR, while TCRdb's copy carries only in-frame clones and drops some. The table lists some 220,000 clones, approximately 81% of them singletons. The sequenced sample consisted of peripheral blood. These receptors originate from a man aged 45-65 years who had recovered from COVID-19.

V usage is TRBV30 and J usage is TRBJ2-1, with TRBD2 matching over 9 bases. CDR1 and CDR2 from the germline V gene are GTSNPN and SVGIG (reference sequence). The junction had 12 bases not matched to a gene; V was cut back by 7 bases and J by 2 bases. The CDR3 extends over 16 amino acids. The CDR3 is CASDPGSSGAYNEQFF. The CDR3 coding sequence is TGTGCCTCGGACCCCGGATCTAGCGGGGCCTACAATGAGCAGTTCTTC.

CDR3 residues: CASSQSLAGGPVGEQYF. In DNA, the CDR3 is TGTGCCAGCAGCCAAAGTCTAGCGGGAGGGCCGGTGGGGGAGCAGTACTTC. The V gene is TRBV3-1 (or the pseudogene TRBV3-2), the J gene TRBJ2-7; 12 bases match TRBD2. The CDR3 length is 17 residues. Per the germline V gene, CDR1 is LGHDT and CDR2 is YNNKEL (reference sequence). V dropped 2 bases and J dropped 7; count of bases not matched to a gene: 12.

This clone was counted only a few times. V is TRBV5-4 and J is TRBJ2-7; 8 bases align to TRBD2. The length of the CDR3 is 15 residues. J gave up 3 bases and V 4 bases, and 9 bases lay outside the gene matches. The V gene's germline CDR1 is SGHNT and CDR2 YYREEE (reference sequence). The CDR3 here is CASSPRVAGRYEQYF. The CDR3 nucleotides read TGTGCCAGCAGCCCCAGAGTAGCGGGACGCTACGAGCAGTACTTC. The full variable domain, in which reference TRBV5-4 and TRBJ2-7 provide the parts outside the CDR3, is ETGVTQSPTHLIKTRGQQVTLRCSSQSGHNTVSWYQQALGQGPQFIFQYYREEENGRGNFPPRFSGLQFPNYSSELNVNALELDDSALYLCASSPRVAGRYEQYFGPGTRLTVT.

The V gene is TRBV7-7, the J gene TRBJ2-5; D gene ambiguous. The CDR3 spans 14 residues. Trimming cost V 5 bases and J 2 bases, with 12 bases left between them. CDR1 is SSHAT, CDR2 FNYEAQ, per germline (reference sequence). Written as DNA, the CDR3 is TGTGCCAGCAGCCAGGCCAGCTCTCAAGAGACCCAGTACTTC. Its protein product is CASSQASSQETQYF.

The gene calls are TRBV2 and TRBJ1-1, with 7 bases lining up with TRBD1. Germline V lookup: CDR1 SNHLY, CDR2 FYNNEI. This CDR3 has 15 residues. Trimming at V came to 6 bases and at J to 0 bases, leaving 7 bases not matched to a gene. DNA of the CDR3: TGTGCCAGCAGACCTCGACAGGGTATGAACACTGAAGCTTTCTTT. Its protein is CASRPRQGMNTEAFF. Full variable domain (missing parts from reference TRBV2 and TRBJ1-1): EPEVTQTPSHQVTQMGQEVILRCVPISNHLYFYWYRQILGQKVEFLVSFYNNEISEKSEIFDDQFSVERPDGSNFTLKIRSTKLEDSAMYFCASRPRQGMNTEAFFGQGTRLTVV.

V usage is TRBV27 and J usage is TRBJ1-5; 8 positions agree with TRBD1. Germline CDR1 is MNHEY and CDR2 is SMNVEV (reference sequence). CDR3 length: 16 residues. Losses at the gene ends were 5 bases for V and 6 bases for J; bases not matched to a gene: 12. In DNA, the CDR3 is TGTGCCAGCAGTCCCGACCACGACAGGGGTGGTCAGCCCCAGCATTTT. Translating it yields CASSPDHDRGGQPQHF.

Only a few counts were recorded for this clone. The rearrangement joins TRBV5-1 to TRBJ1-6; 9 bases line up with TRBD1. CDR3 length: 14 residues. In germline, CDR1 is SGHRS, CDR2 YFSETQ. V lost 6 bases, J lost 7 bases, and 5 bases stayed unmatched. In DNA form, the CDR3 reads TGCGCCAGCACTAAGGACAGGGGAAATTCACCCCTCCACTTT. Translation gives CASTKDRGNSPLHF.

This chain connects TRBV2 to TRBJ1-1; D possibly corresponds to TRBD1 (5 bases). The V gene lost 5 bases and the J gene lost 5 bases, with 12 bases spanning the gap. Germline values: CDR1 SNHLY, CDR2 FYNNEI. The CDR3 is 13 residues long. CDR3 nucleotides: TGTGCCAGCAGTCGGGAGGGGTCGACTGAAGCTTTCTTT. Translating gives CASSREGSTEAFF.

This clone has more than one count but fewer than ten. The J gene is TRBJ2-7, the V gene TRBV5-1; tentatively, D is TRBD1 (6 bases). The length of the CDR3 is 16 residues. From germline, CDR1 is SGHRS and CDR2 YFSETQ. The V gene lost 0 bases and the J gene lost 0 bases, with 13 bases spanning the gap. CDR3 amino acids: CASSLAMGTSSYEQYF. The CDR3 bases are TGCGCCAGCAGCTTGGCAATGGGGACAAGCTCCTACGAGCAGTACTTC.

This clone was seen a few times. This sequence joins TRBV7-9 and TRBJ1-6; D unclear. V lost 9 bases and J 7 bases, leaving 13 bases between the germline ends. This CDR3 is 13 amino acids long. In germline, CDR1 is SEHNR, CDR2 FQNEAQ (reference sequence). This CDR3 is CASRRGNNSPLHF. The DNA of the CDR3 is TGTGCCAGTCGAAGAGGAAACAATTCACCCCTCCACTTT. Filled out from reference TRBV7-9 and TRBJ1-6, the complete variable domain reads DTGVSQNPRHKITKRGQNVTFRCDPISEHNRLYWYRQTLGQGPEFLTYFQNEAQLEKSRLLSDRFSAERPKGSFSTLEIQRTEQGDSAMYLCASRRGNNSPLHFGNGTRLTVT.

The chain joins TRBV5-4 to TRBJ1-5, with D possibly TRBD1 on 5 matching bases. Trimming stripped 1 base from V and 8 bases from J, with 7 bases between. Germline V gene data show CDR1 as SGHNT and CDR2 as YYREEE (reference sequence). This CDR3 region has 12 residues. The CDR3: CASSLQGKPQHF. The CDR3 nucleotides read TGTGCCAGCAGCTTGCAGGGCAAGCCCCAGCATTTT.

The chain recombines TRBV27 with TRBJ2-2, with 16 bases that match TRBD2. This CDR3 is built from 16 residues. The trim removed 4 bases at V and 5 bases at J, leaving 1 base unmatched. CDR1 is MNHEY and CDR2 is SMNVEV in the germline V gene (reference sequence). The chain's CDR3 is CASSSGLAGGTGELFF. In nucleotides, the CDR3 is TGTGCCAGCAGTTCGGGACTAGCGGGAGGGACCGGGGAGCTGTTTTTT.

V is TRBV9 and J is TRBJ1-6, with D maybe TRBD1 (5 bases). The CDR3 length is 15 residues. CDR1 SGDLS and CDR2 YYNGEE come from the germline V gene. V was trimmed by 0 bases and J by 18 bases, leaving 22 bases between them. CDR3 protein: CASSVVGGTGPRPHF. CDR3 DNA: TGTGCCAGCAGCGTAGTTGGGGGGACGGGGCCCCGCCCCCACTTT.

This chain uses TRBV27 with TRBJ1-1; D ambiguous. Trimming left V 6 bases short and J 0 bases short, with 11 bases between. CDR1 MNHEY and CDR2 SMNVEV come from the germline V gene (reference sequence). The CDR3 consists of 14 residues. The CDR3 here is CASSLFGVNTEAFF. Here the CDR3 DNA reads TGTGCCAGCAGCTTGTTTGGAGTGAACACTGAAGCTTTCTTT.

This sequence joins TRBV12-5 and TRBJ2-7; 8 bases fit TRBD1. Trimming took 2 bases from V and 0 from J; bases not matched to a gene: 12. The CDR3 totals 18 residues. Germline-derived CDR1 and CDR2 are LGHNT and FRNRAP. CDR3 sequence reads: CASGLSPGGPFHSYEQYF. The DNA for the CDR3 is TGTGCTAGTGGTTTGAGTCCAGGGGGCCCTTTTCACTCCTACGAGCAGTACTTC.